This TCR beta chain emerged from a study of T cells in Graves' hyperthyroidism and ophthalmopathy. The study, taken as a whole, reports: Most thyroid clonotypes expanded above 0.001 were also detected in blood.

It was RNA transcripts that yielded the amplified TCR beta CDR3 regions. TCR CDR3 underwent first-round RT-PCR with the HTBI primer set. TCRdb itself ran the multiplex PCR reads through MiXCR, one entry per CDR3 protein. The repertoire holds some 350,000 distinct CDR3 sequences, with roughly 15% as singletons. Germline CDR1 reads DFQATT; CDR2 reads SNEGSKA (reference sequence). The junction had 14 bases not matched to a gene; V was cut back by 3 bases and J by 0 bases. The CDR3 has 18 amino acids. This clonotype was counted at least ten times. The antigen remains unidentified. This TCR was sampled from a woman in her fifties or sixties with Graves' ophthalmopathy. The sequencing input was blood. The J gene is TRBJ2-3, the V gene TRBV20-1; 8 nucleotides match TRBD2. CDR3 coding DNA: TGCAGTGCTAGGCTACTAGCGGCCCCACACCCTAGCACAGATACGCAGTATTTT. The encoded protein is CSARLLAAPHPSTDTQYF.